This T cell receptor beta chain was documented in a study of cytomegalovirus exposure and HLA in healthy donors. Amplification used 60 Vbeta primers and 13 Jbeta primers. In the original processing: Later analysis identified 80 million to 90 million unique TCR beta chains, around 10 million shared. The repertoire was sequenced with immunoSEQ multiplex PCR; TCRdb's copy has only in-frame clones and lacks some. V, J and clone size derive from that table, while D and trimming were established from the DNA sequence. This sample has about 150,000 clones, with about 83% found just once. A note on this clone: A junction boundary mismatches the germline segment, possibly from a read error.

Despite likely unrecorded immune exposures, the donors were nominally healthy at the time of sampling. Germline V gene lookup returns CDR1 SGHNT and CDR2 YYREEE (reference sequence). The CDR3 is 14 amino acids. The V gene is TRBV5-4, the J gene TRBJ2-7, with D perhaps TRBD2 (6 bases). Sequenced: PBMCs. The receptor was isolated from a man between 40 and 49 years old in good health and CMV-seropositive. CDR3 DNA: TGTGCCAGCAGGGAGGGACTTTTATCCTACGGGCAGTACTTC. Protein sequence: CASREGLLSYGQYF.